Reported below is one T cell receptor (beta chain). Its antigen remains unidentified. No much larger clone is present one base from it, and per-base qualities are unavailable. The cysteine opens and the phenylalanine closes a CDR3 of 13 amino acids. Only the CDR3 part of the read is kept: 39 bases, read in frame from the first base. CDR1 SQVTM and CDR2 ANQGSEA were looked up in the germline V gene. V loses 6 bases at its end and J loses 3 bases; junction bases beyond the gene matches: 5. In total, roughly 670 healthy bone marrow donors made up the cohort. Cohort members were all nominally healthy when sampled, although unrecorded immune exposures were likely present. The donor tested CMV seropositive and was one of the 289 seropositive cohort members. A peripheral blood sample was collected from each donor, and TCR beta sequencing was performed on peripheral blood mononuclear cells. The Qiagen DNeasy Blood Extraction Kit was used to extract genomic DNA from the blood cell samples.

These data are taken from a study of cytomegalovirus exposure and HLA in healthy donors (dated by TCRdb to the late 2010s). With regard to the full study: An earlier analysis of about 560 of the donors reported about 280 Gb of sequence data and around 120 million unique TCR beta sequences obtained from around 180 million T cells. Alongside the repertoire data, information on donor age, sex, ethnicity and CMV serostatus was compiled. Using immunosequencing, the study profiled T cell repertoires from fewer than 850 subjects and related those repertoires to cytomegalovirus serostatus. A later analysis re-analyzed previously published TCR beta repertoires from several hundred donors and added high-resolution HLA genotyping to study TCR occurrence patterns. To predict cytomegalovirus infection status, the study brought together high-throughput TCR immunosequencing, statistical association of individual TCRs with disease status, and machine learning. To decide whether each TCR beta V gene segment behaved as functional or pseudogenic, an earlier analysis of some 600 of the donors relied on high-throughput TCR beta sequencing. Five DR-DQ haplotypes were treated as single units for association and clustering because of strong linkage in the cohort. The study was designed to test whether signatures of past pathogen exposure could be identified by cataloging public T cell receptors. In addition to the first cohort of 650 to 750 subjects, a separate validation cohort of 120 different subjects was used. Both class I and class II loci were covered by HLA typing, at four-digit resolution. A later genetic analysis used genome-wide SNP genotypes for 398 of the 666 donors, treating that subset as a discovery cohort. Roughly 300 gigabases of sequencing data and 70 million to 100 million unique TCR sequences were included in an early release covering around 600 HLA-typed donors. Among 300 to 500 genotyped donors of the cohort, an average of around 240,000 unique TCR beta nucleotide sequences was sequenced per donor, of which about 19% were non-productive. Typing coverage differed by locus: A, B, C, DRB1 and DQB1 were typed in roughly 629-640 donors, DQA1 in roughly 500, DPA1 in approximately 610, and DPB1 in just under 490. All discovery cohort repertoires had been generated using a single sequencing platform. In the later analysis, no new phenotypic data were used to find candidate immune exposures; instead, reliance was placed on TCR beta sequences and their occurrence across donors. The genetic ancestry cluster associated with self-reported Caucasian donors included 81% of the roughly 400 genotyped donors.

Overall study results and their limits: Because some donors lacked HLA typing at each locus, the association tests relied only on the typed subset. In a later analysis, several top co-occurrence clusters were reported to appear linked to parvovirus B19, influenza, CMV and Epstein-Barr virus. A few of the identified cytomegalovirus-associated TCR beta chains were confirmed in vitro to be specific for cytomegalovirus antigens. V-gene and J-gene trimming of TCR beta chains was associated with a missense DCLRE1C variant in a later genetic analysis, and the association was replicated in an independent cohort. Because counts were too low, about 18 rarely observed V segments, including chromosome 9 orphons, were left out of the earlier analysis of about 500 of the donors. A further reported finding was that TCR beta sequences accurately predicted the HLA-A and HLA-B alleles for most subjects in the first cohort. The authors suggested that the approach could potentially be generalized to other disease states and immunological phenotypes. In an earlier analysis of around 500 of the donors, most TCR beta V segments appeared in productive rearrangements about 90% or about 30% of the time, broadly matching IMGT annotations. The cohort was sequenced for TCR beta chains only, and without alpha or paired-chain data the features that could be detected were limited. Most TCR sequences were observed very rarely across donors, whereas some public TCRs were present in many individuals. When HLA alleles, especially DR and DQ, strongly co-occurred, TCR associations were difficult to assign to individual alleles. A later analysis found that HLA-associated TCR beta chains were more clonally expanded and had lower generation probabilities than equally common non-associated chains. A later analysis found that TCR association rates varied across HLA loci, with DRB1 alleles showing the most associated TCRs and HLA-C alleles the fewest. According to a later analysis, most CMV-associated TCR beta chains appeared to be HLA-restricted, and the HLA associations seemed to be driven largely by CMV exposure. A group of highly shared sequence variants was considered likely to be a technical artifact of the sequencing pipeline. In a later analysis, around 17,000 TCR beta sequences were associated with specific HLA alleles at a false discovery rate of 0.05. The classifier was reported to diagnose cytomegalovirus status with high specificity and sensitivity in both the original and validation cohorts. Some IMGT-functional V segments, including TRBV6-2 and TRBV6-3, could not be told apart with the 87-base-pair reads, so those segments were excluded. According to a later genetic analysis, donors in an Asian-associated ancestry cluster had fewer N-insertions in productive TCRs than the approximately 650-donor mean. Roughly uniform sequencing depth across donors was assumed in presence/absence analyses, although this assumption may not hold. For the cohort, immune exposure information was limited to CMV serostatus. Correlated functional status among segregating V segments might reflect linkage disequilibrium, but an unknown experimental factor could not be ruled out. In the study, 150 to 200 TCR beta chains were listed as associated with cytomegalovirus.

Preparation of the library involved the immunoSEQ multiplex PCR assay. For the multiplex PCR, a mixture combining 60 forward primers for TCR Vbeta segments and 13 reverse primers for TCR Jbeta segments was used. The CDR3 region of rearranged TCR beta genes was amplified from genomic DNA with a multiplex PCR assay. The Illumina HiSeq System was used to sequence the amplified TCR beta libraries as 87-base-pair reads. Per the original workflow: Across the roughly 670 repertoires, a later analysis counted roughly 84 million unique TCR beta chains, around 11 million of which were shared by at least two donors. To remove PCR and sequencing errors, raw reads were error-corrected and collapsed into unique sequences using a nearest-neighbor algorithm that merged closely related sequences. To assign V, D and J gene segments, CDR3 sequences were aligned to IMGT reference sequences. For a sequence to be retained, a match of at least six nucleotides to both a V gene segment and a J gene segment was required. Rearrangements were classified as productive when the CDR3 lacked stop codons and remained in frame with V and J, and all other rearrangements were classified as non-productive. Following IMGT convention, CDR3 was defined as the stretch from the second conserved V-encoded cysteine to the conserved J-encoded phenylalanine. In an earlier analysis of roughly 610 of the donors, sequences lacking an unambiguous match to a single V gene segment were excluded. An earlier analysis of fewer than 750 of the donors classified V segments as functional when productive rearrangements were above 56.7% and as segregating when the standard deviation between donors was above 5%. A statistical classification framework was built to diagnose cytomegalovirus status from the catalog of TCR beta chain sequences. In a later analysis, V and J genes were assigned by comparing TCR nucleotide sequences against IMGT/GENE-DB human TR gene sequences. A later analysis assigned CDR3 sequences and most-parsimonious VDJ recombination scenarios with the TCRdist pipeline. A later analysis defined each TCR beta chain by its CDR3 amino acid sequence plus V-gene family, and excluded reads lacking a unique V-gene family. In a later analysis, 450 to 600 highly shared, low-generation-probability nucleotide sequences were removed to address suspected cross-contamination and a sequencing artifact. In a later analysis, a clonal expansion index was calculated for each public chain from normalized within-repertoire ranks of inferred template counts. In a later analysis, generation probabilities were computed with a VDJ recombination model fitted to out-of-frame rearrangements, and the resulting probabilities were checked against IGoR. A later analysis scored TCR-TCR, TCR-HLA and TCR-CMV co-occurrence with hypergeometric tests, applying a repertoire-size bias correction to TCR pairs. A later analysis estimated false discovery rates by permuting HLA or CMV assignments 20 times. In a later analysis, co-occurring TCRs were grouped using DBSCAN, with TCRdist sequence similarity added in when clustering inside HLA-allele-positive subsets. For co-occurrence clustering, repertoires with fewer than 30,000 or more than 120,000 public chains were excluded, along with several repertoires with anomalous nucleotide sharing. This immuneACCESS table, as held by TCRdb, lists in-frame sequences with V and J called but not all clones. Of the missing ones, under half trace to an unresolved V gene in checked studies; the others have no known cause. V and J calls and clone size are those listed in that table; D and trimming were worked out from the DNA. The sample contains 150,000 to 200,000 clones, about two thirds of them found a single time. The top ten hold 4.5% of the sample.

This TCR was sampled from a woman aged 18-29 years in good health and CMV-seropositive. The chain was built from TRBV29-1 and TRBJ2-1, with 7 bases matching TRBD1. The sample comprised PBMCs. The nucleotide sequence is given as TGCAGCGTCACCGGGACAGACTACAATGAGCAGTTCTTC. Its product reads: CSVTGTDYNEQFF.